Below, 19 T cell receptor beta chains from the same sample are listed, as sequenced in a study of T-cell reconstitution after alpha-beta-depleted transplantation in children. As it was prepared, the TCRbeta library received unique molecular identifiers. TCRdb re-called the PCR reads through MiXCR, storing one row per CDR3 protein. This sample has about 110,000 distinct CDR3 sequences, with over 9% found just once. Sequenced material: PBMCs from the stem cell graft donor, taken from the stem cell graft. The receptors here all came from a human donor who donated a stem cell graft to a child with acute lymphoblastic leukemia.

This clonotype was counted many times. The rearrangement joins TRBV27 to TRBJ1-1; 9 nucleotides align to TRBD1. The CDR3 sequence is 14 residues long. V shed 6 bases, J shed 7 bases, and the junction held 9 bases outside the gene matches. The V gene's germline CDR1 is MNHEY and CDR2 SMNVEV (reference sequence). The CDR3 protein is CASRRQGGRGEAFF. CDR3 nucleotides: TGTGCCAGCAGGAGACAGGGGGGACGAGGTGAAGCTTTCTTT.

This clonotype has at least ten counts. V usage is TRBV7-9 and J usage is TRBJ1-4; 8 nucleotides agree with TRBD1. Germline V gene data show CDR1 as SEHNR and CDR2 as FQNEAQ (reference sequence). CDR3 size: 16 residues. With 3 bases clipped from V and 6 bases from J, the junction kept 9 bases outside the gene matches. Here the CDR3 DNA reads TGTGCCAGCAGCTTCCACCCCCAGGGGGCGGATGAAAAACTGTTTTTT. Encoded protein: CASSFHPQGADEKLFF. Full variable domain (remainder filled in from reference TRBV7-9 and TRBJ1-4): DTGVSQNPRHKITKRGQNVTFRCDPISEHNRLYWYRQTLGQGPEFLTYFQNEAQLEKSRLLSDRFSAERPKGSFSTLEIQRTEQGDSAMYLCASSFHPQGADEKLFFGSGTQLSVL.

This clonotype was detected many times. The chain links TRBV7-2 to TRBJ2-3; the match to TRBD2 covers 8 bases. Germline CDR1 and CDR2: SGHTA and FQGNSA. J gave up 0 bases and V 2 bases, and 4 bases lay outside the gene matches. This CDR3 spans 16 amino acids. CDR3 coding DNA: TGTGCCAGCAGCTTAAAGCGGGGGCCTAGCACAGATACGCAGTATTTT. Residues: CASSLKRGPSTDTQYF.

This clonotype was counted ten times or more. CDR3 sequence reads: CASSYWTGGSYEQYF. CDR3 DNA sequence: TGTGCCAGCAGTTACTGGACAGGGGGCTCCTACGAGCAGTACTTC. This chain links TRBV6-5 with TRBJ2-7; TRBD1 matches at 10 bases. The CDR3 runs 15 residues. Germline V gene data show CDR1 as MNHEY and CDR2 as SVGAGI. The V segment lost 1 base and the J segment 0 bases; nucleotides outside the gene matches: 0.

The table lists this clonotype with many counts. This chain uses TRBV4-3 with TRBJ2-1, with D perhaps matching TRBD2 (6 bases). CDR1 and CDR2 (germline): LGHNA, YSLEER. The CDR3 consists of 16 residues. Trimming took 4 bases from V and 4 from J, leaving 17 bases between them. In DNA form, the CDR3 reads TGCGCCAGCAGCCGCGTAGATGCTAGCGATTACAATGAGCAGTTCTTC. This translates into CASSRVDASDYNEQFF.

This clonotype was counted at least ten times. CDR3 nucleotides: TGCAGCTTGGGGGTGGCCAACACTGAAGCTTTCTTT. As protein: CSLGVANTEAFF. J is TRBJ1-1 and V is TRBV20-1; D might be TRBD1 (5 bases). There are 12 residues in the CDR3. CDR1 is DFQATT, CDR2 SNEGSKA, per germline (reference sequence).

This clonotype was detected only a few times. The CDR3 nucleotides are TGTGCCAGCAGTCCCAACAGGGTCGAGCAGTACTTC. Amino acid sequence: CASSPNRVEQYF. The chain is built from TRBV12-3 or TRBV12-4 and TRBJ2-7; D perhaps matches TRBD1 (6 bases). CDR3 size: 12 residues. V was cut by 5 bases and J by 6 bases, with 11 bases left in between.

In this sample, this clonotype turned up many times. The chain is built from TRBV5-1 and TRBJ1-2, with TRBD1 matching over 9 bases. The germline V gene encodes CDR1 SGHRS and CDR2 YFSETQ. Trimming at V came to 3 bases and at J to 4 bases, leaving 4 bases not matched to a gene. CDR3 size: 14 residues. The CDR3 sequence is CASSSEQGAYGYTF. CDR3 coding DNA: TGCGCCAGCAGCTCGGAACAGGGGGCCTATGGCTACACCTTC.

This clonotype was detected many times. The J gene is TRBJ2-7, the V gene TRBV25-1; D unclear. CDR1 is MGHDK and CDR2 is SYGVNS in the germline V gene. CDR3 length equals 11 residues. The V end was cut by 4 bases, the J end by 0 bases, with 1 base between. In DNA form, the CDR3 reads TGTGCCAGCAGTGCCTCCTACGAGCAGTACTTC. It encodes CASSASYEQYF.

This clonotype was recorded many times. The CDR3 region has the DNA TGTGCCAGCAGCCAAGACCAGACTAGCGGGGCCTCCTACAATGAGCAGTTCTTC. Translation: CASSQDQTSGASYNEQFF. The chain joins TRBV3-1 to TRBJ2-1, with 11 bases lining up with TRBD2. This CDR3 spans 18 amino acids. The germline CDR1 and CDR2 sequences are LGHDT and YNNKEL (reference sequence). Losses at the gene ends were 0 bases for V and 0 bases for J; bases not matched to a gene: 4.

Ten or more counts support this clonotype. The gene calls are TRBV7-2 and TRBJ1-1; 10 bases line up with TRBD1. The CDR3 runs to 16 residues. The junction had 4 bases not matched to a gene; V was cut back by 1 base and J by 2 bases. Germline loops: CDR1 SGHTA, CDR2 FQGNSA. CDR3 in DNA: TGTGCCAGCAGCTTAGAGAGGACAGGGGGTAACACTGAAGCTTTCTTT. It specifies CASSLERTGGNTEAFF.

Ten or more counts support this clonotype. The chain recombines TRBV9 with TRBJ1-4; D not certain. The CDR3 length is 15 residues. The V end was cut by 0 bases, the J end by 5 bases, with 11 bases between. The germline V gene has CDR1 SGDLS and CDR2 YYNGEE. The CDR3 loop is CASSVVEGTNEKLFF. The CDR3, as DNA: TGTGCCAGCAGCGTAGTAGAGGGCACGAATGAAAAACTGTTTTTT.

This clonotype came up many times. The chain joins TRBV12-3 or TRBV12-4 to TRBJ2-1, with 7 nucleotides matching TRBD1. This CDR3 has 13 residues. After removal of 5 bases from V and 9 bases from J, the junction contained 7 bases not matched to a gene. CDR3 loop: CASSPKGGLEQFF. The CDR3 coding sequence is TGTGCCAGCAGTCCCAAAGGGGGCCTTGAGCAGTTCTTC.

This clonotype was detected many times. The chain is built from TRBV19 and TRBJ2-3; TRBD2 matches at 9 bases. V gave up 5 bases and J gave up 2 bases; unmatched junction bases: 5. The CDR3 consists of 15 residues. CDR1 LNHDA and CDR2 SQIVND come from the germline V gene (reference sequence). The CDR3 bases are TGTGCCAGTAGTGATTCTAGCGGGAACACAGATACGCAGTATTTT. Its protein is CASSDSSGNTDTQYF.

Concerning this clonotype: A read error is possible here, since a much larger clone lies one base away. This CDR3 reads CVSSSYGYNEQFF. The CDR3 DNA sequence: TGTGTCAGCAGCTCTTACGGTTACAATGAGCAGTTCTTC. The chain recombines TRBV11-2 with TRBJ2-1; no definite D call. Per germline, CDR1 SGHAT and CDR2 FQNNGV. The CDR3 runs to 13 residues.

This clonotype was detected ten times or more. The CDR3 DNA reads as TGTGCCAGCAGCTTAGAGGGGGCTTTTGGGGCCAACGTCCTGACTTTC. Residues: CASSLEGAFGANVLTF. The J gene is TRBJ2-6, the V gene TRBV7-2, with 7 bases that match TRBD1. J gave up 3 bases and V 1 base, and 3 bases lay outside the gene matches. The CDR3 has 16 residues. CDR1 and CDR2 from the germline V gene are SGHTA and FQGNSA.

In its sample, this clonotype was seen many times. The chain links TRBV5-1 to TRBJ2-3; TRBD1 is a possible D gene (6 bases). Germline V gene sequence: CDR1 SGHRS, CDR2 YFSETQ. The CDR3 extends over 16 amino acids. Trimming removed 2 bases at V and 4 bases at J, with 17 bases between. As DNA, the CDR3 is TGCGCCAGCAGCTTAAAACTACCACAGGGAGCAGATACGCAGTATTTT. Its protein is CASSLKLPQGADTQYF.

This clonotype was found many times. This chain uses TRBV18 with TRBJ2-6; TRBD1 matches at 7 bases. CDR3 size: 19 residues. V gave up 0 bases and J gave up 0 bases; unmatched junction bases: 8. Germline loops: CDR1 KGHSH, CDR2 LQKENI. This CDR3 is CASSPPRTGALSGANVLTF. CDR3 bases: TGTGCCAGCTCACCACCAAGGACAGGCGCCCTCTCTGGGGCCAACGTCCTGACTTTC.

This clonotype was seen repeatedly, ten times or more. The chain employs TRBV7-2 and TRBJ1-1; no clear D. Per the germline V gene, CDR1 is SGHTA and CDR2 is FQGNSA. The CDR3 is made up of 14 amino acids. V lost 2 bases, J lost 1 base, and 8 bases lay in between. CDR3 in amino acids: CASSLSVPNTEAFF. The CDR3 coding sequence is TGTGCCAGCAGCTTAAGTGTCCCGAACACTGAAGCTTTCTTT.